The rows below give T cell receptor beta chains drawn from one sample of a study of shared clonotypes between healthy human individuals. Profiled with immunoSEQ multiplex PCR; TCRdb holds only in-frame clones, not every one. The table shows 2 million to 2.5 million clones, with about 95% occurring only once. What was sequenced was naive CD4+ T cells sorted from blood. These receptors all come from a man between 18 and 29 years old in good health. Both conserved end residues are part of each CDR3. The D gene is left open where the match is weak.

TRBJ2-1 TRBD2 TRBV30 CAWRGLAEGEQFF TGTGCCTGGAGGGGACTAGCGGAGGGTGAGCAGTTCTTC
TRBJ2-7 NA TRBV4-1 CASSQETQRNPYEQYF TGCGCCAGCAGCCAAGAGACACAGCGAAACCCCTACGAGCAGTACTTC
TRBJ2-3 NA TRBV30 CAWSVLRGLTDTQYF TGTGCCTGGAGTGTACTACGAGGGCTCACAGATACGCAGTATTTT
TRBJ1-6 NA TRBV9 CASSPHGSPVNSPLHF TGTGCCAGCAGCCCTCATGGGAGTCCTGTCAATTCACCCCTCCACTTT
TRBJ2-7 TRBD1 TRBV10-3 CAISALDRTYEQYF TGTGCCATCAGTGCCCTGGACAGGACCTACGAGCAGTACTTC
TRBJ1-2 TRBD1 TRBV5-1 CASSSQTGGTYGYTF TGCGCCAGCAGCTCCCAGACAGGGGGCACCTATGGCTACACCTTC
TRBJ1-4 NA TRBV6-5 CASSRTRASNEKLFF TGTGCCAGCAGCAGAACCAGGGCGTCTAATGAAAAACTGTTTTTT
TRBJ2-7 NA TRBV6-5 CASLNLGGSYEQYF TGTGCCAGCTTAAATCTCGGGGGCTCCTACGAGCAGTACTTC
TRBJ2-7 NA TRBV10-3 CAIGYQGDYEQYF TGTGCCATCGGTTATCAGGGTGACTACGAGCAGTACTTC
TRBJ1-1 NA TRBV9 CASSGGTKNTEAFF TGTGCCAGCAGCGGGGGCACCAAGAACACTGAAGCTTTCTTT